The rows below give T cell receptor beta chains drawn from one sample of a study of vaccination and CD4 T cells after COVID-19. MiXCR was run by TCRdb on the PCR reads, yielding one entry per CDR3 protein. The sample consists of some 10,000 distinct CDR3 sequences, roughly 30% of them appearing once. Their antigens remain unidentified. Sequencing input: CD4+ T cells from blood, cultured in vitro. Receptor source: a human donor in good health. Each CDR3 is given with its conserved first and last residue.

v_gene	j_gene	CDR3aa
TRBV20-1	TRBJ2-5	CSALRDWGGEETQYF
TRBV20-1	TRBJ1-6	CSAKDGLASYNSPLHF
TRBV4-1	TRBJ2-3	CASSQDLSSGRRAEDTQYF
TRBV6-1	TRBJ1-1	CASHRTGNTEAFF
TRBV7-2	TRBJ2-2	CASSQPPNTGELFF
TRBV20-1	TRBJ2-1	CSAREWGGQGLYNEQFF
TRBV20-1	TRBJ1-5	CSGRDTKNQPQHF
TRBV6-1	TRBJ1-5	CASSPSKQGPNFNQPQHF
TRBV27	TRBJ1-6	CASSLSLGISYYNSPLHF
TRBV10-2	TRBJ1-5	CASSSGRLPNQPQHF
TRBV4-3	TRBJ2-3	CASSQGRGSTARDTQYF
TRBV11-2	TRBJ1-2	CASRAPRHTSGYTF
TRBV20-1	TRBJ1-1	CSARVTGATAFF
TRBV4-1	TRBJ2-7	CASSPGQGGDYEQYF
TRBV20-1	TRBJ2-1	CSARSDGNEQFF
TRBV7-3	TRBJ2-7	CASSLGVSGEQYF
TRBV6-5	TRBJ2-5	CASSYGASPMAQYF
TRBV19	TRBJ2-3	CASSIPGRVADTQYF
TRBV28	TRBJ2-7	CASSSLGVAGGPYEQYF
TRBV19	TRBJ1-1	CASTSGGTLLNF
TRBV27	TRBJ1-5	CASRPSRVSNNQPQHF
TRBV7-2	TRBJ1-5	CASSLTGNNQPQHF
TRBV25-1	TRBJ2-7	CACSEQGIYEQYF
TRBV28	TRBJ1-1	CASSFQPARRTEAFF
TRBV20-1	TRBJ1-6	CSAHKTGREPYNSPLHF
TRBV28	TRBJ2-1	CASSLGGHLGDEQFF
TRBV20-1	TRBJ1-2	CSAISADRGRQGYTF
TRBV6-1	TRBJ2-1	CASSTPSSNNEQFF
TRBV24-1	TRBJ2-2	CATSARVGREIVTGELFF
TRBV29-1	TRBJ2-3	CSVEGYSRTDTQYF
TRBV6-1	TRBJ2-7	CASSDRGRDEQYF
TRBV5-4	TRBJ2-2	CASSLPQGQIGELFF
TRBV19	TRBJ2-7	CASSIELGGYEQYF
TRBV10-3	TRBJ2-1	CAISEALTSGHSYNEQFF
TRBV5-1	TRBJ2-1	CASSLGQAPSQDEQFF
TRBV7-2	TRBJ2-7	CASSSTYRAGLYEQYF
TRBV7-6	TRBJ2-1	CARSFSLPPWVVSGTNEQFF
TRBV29-1	TRBJ1-3	CSAMAHPGPVPGNTIYF
TRBV7-9	TRBJ1-3	CASTTQVSGNTIYF
TRBV20-1	TRBJ1-2	CSARDGWGLSYGYTF
TRBV7-8	TRBJ2-2	CASTRQHGELFF
TRBV10-2	TRBJ2-7	CASSESDRPYEQYF
TRBV2	TRBJ2-7	CASRDRGVSYEQYF
TRBV20-1	TRBJ2-1	CSASGLASYNEQFF
TRBV18	TRBJ1-2	CASSPGGSYGYTF
TRBV12-3/TRBV12-4	TRBJ2-5	CASSADSGRGETQYF
TRBV28	TRBJ1-1	CASRGGGIEAFF
TRBV7-8	TRBJ1-2	CASSHRLNYGYTF
TRBV6-2/TRBV6-3	TRBJ1-5	CASSSPEANQPQHF
TRBV11-2	TRBJ2-1	CASSLSWGDNPPEQFF
TRBV29-1	TRBJ1-2	CSVGVSPYGYTF
TRBV29-1	TRBJ2-1	CSTRDSPNEQFF
TRBV19	TRBJ2-3	CASSIGQYRGTDTQYF
TRBV6-1	TRBJ1-5	CASSPNNRQPQHF
TRBV25-1	TRBJ2-7	CASSELANSEQYF
TRBV28	TRBJ2-3	CASSTGAAADSTDTQYF
TRBV10-3	TRBJ1-2	CATLGTNYGYTF